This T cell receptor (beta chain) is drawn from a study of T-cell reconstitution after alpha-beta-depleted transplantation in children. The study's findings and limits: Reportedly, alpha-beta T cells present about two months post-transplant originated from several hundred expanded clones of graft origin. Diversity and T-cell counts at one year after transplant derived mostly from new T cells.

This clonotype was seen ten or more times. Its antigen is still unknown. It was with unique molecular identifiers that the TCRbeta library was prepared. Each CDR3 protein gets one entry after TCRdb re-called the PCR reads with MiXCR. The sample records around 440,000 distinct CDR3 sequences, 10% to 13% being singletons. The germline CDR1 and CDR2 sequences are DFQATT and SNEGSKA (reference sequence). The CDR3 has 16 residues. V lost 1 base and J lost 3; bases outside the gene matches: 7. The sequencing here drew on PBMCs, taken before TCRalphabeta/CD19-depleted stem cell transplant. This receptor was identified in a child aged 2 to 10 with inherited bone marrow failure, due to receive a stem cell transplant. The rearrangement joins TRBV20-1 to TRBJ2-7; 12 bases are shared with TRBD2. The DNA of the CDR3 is TGCAGTGCTAGAGTTCTAGCGGGAGGGCCGCTCTACGAGCAGTACTTC. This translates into CSARVLAGGPLYEQYF.